The 7 T cell receptor beta chains in this list originate from one sample, sequenced in a study of regulatory T cells in long-lasting Graves disease. Time point here: newly diagnosed GD, antithyroid drugs for less than 3 months. PBMC-derived RNA was used for the TCR library. In building TCR beta libraries, iRepertoire HTBI primers were used together with Arm-PCR of CDR3 regions. TCRdb re-called the multiplex PCR reads through MiXCR, storing one row per CDR3 protein. This sample has 450,000 to 700,000 distinct CDR3 sequences, with approximately 12% found just once. These same records also appear under a second study, on T cells in Graves' hyperthyroidism and ophthalmopathy.

Sequencing was performed on peripheral blood mononuclear cells (PBMCs), taken at new diagnosis, from a patient treated with antithyroid drugs. These receptor sequences come from a young man with Graves disease.

This clonotype was seen at least ten times. The rearrangement uses TRBV7-2 and TRBJ1-1; D is undetermined. V dropped 2 bases and J dropped 1 base, with 5 bases sitting between them. Germline CDR1 SGHTA, CDR2 FQGNSA. CDR3 length: 13 residues. The CDR3 coding sequence is TGTGCCAGCAGCTTACAGCAGAACACTGAAGCTTTCTTT. This encodes CASSLQQNTEAFF.

The chain recombines TRBV29-1 with TRBJ2-5, with TRBD2 matching over 15 bases. Trimming removed 3 bases from V and 4 bases from J; junction bases left unmatched: 9. This CDR3 has 17 amino acids. Germline lookup yields CDR1 SQVTM and CDR2 ANQGSEA. CDR3 nucleotides: TGCAGCGTTGATAAAGGACTAGCGGGAGGGCGGGGAGAGACCCAGTACTTC. This gives the protein CSVDKGLAGGRGETQYF.

This clonotype was seen ten or more times. The DNA for the CDR3 is TGTGCCAGCAGTTTAGTCGCTTGGGACAGTTTGAACACTGAAGCTTTCTTT. Translated, it gives CASSLVAWDSLNTEAFF. The V and J genes are TRBV28 and TRBJ1-1; 7 bases fit TRBD1. The junction had 9 bases not matched to a gene; V was cut back by 2 bases and J by 0 bases. Germline CDR1 MDHEN, CDR2 SYDVKM. CDR3 length: 17 amino acids.

The sample holds many counts of this clonotype. The rearrangement uses TRBV12-3 or TRBV12-4 and TRBJ2-7; D gene unclear. The V gene lost 7 bases and the J gene lost 5 bases, with 24 bases spanning the gap. The CDR3 is 16 amino acids. The CDR3 sequence: CASTQNPRVTGHEQYF. DNA of the CDR3: TGTGCCAGCACCCAGAACCCCCGCGTTACCGGTCACGAGCAGTACTTC.

The sample holds many counts of this clonotype. The V call is TRBV27, the J call TRBJ1-2; 7 bases fit TRBD1. CDR1 MNHEY and CDR2 SMNVEV come from the germline V gene (reference sequence). This CDR3 spans 17 amino acids. V lost 3 bases to trimming and J lost 4 bases; unmatched junction nucleotides: 14. CDR3 nucleotide sequence: TGTGCCAGCAGTTTTCGGACAGGCGGGAGTACTCCCTATGGCTACACCTTC. Its translation is CASSFRTGGSTPYGYTF.

This clonotype was counted at least ten times. The V and J genes are TRBV5-1 and TRBJ2-4; no clear D gene. The CDR3 has 15 residues. With 0 bases removed from V and 0 bases from J, the gap between germline ends came to 7 bases. CDR1 and CDR2 from the germline V gene are SGHRS and YFSETQ. The CDR3 nucleotides read TGCGCCAGCAGCTTGGAGACGATAGCCAAAAACATTCAGTACTTC. Translated, it gives CASSLETIAKNIQYF.

This clonotype came up many times. CDR3 DNA: TGCAGCGGGTGGGCTAGCGGGATCCAAGAGACCCAGTACTTC. It codes for CSGWASGIQETQYF. J is TRBJ2-1 and V is TRBV29-1, with 9 bases lining up with TRBD2. The DNA matches TRBJ2-5 better at its end, which makes the J call doubtful. Germline values: CDR1 SQVTM, CDR2 ANQGSEA. The CDR3 sequence is 14 residues long.